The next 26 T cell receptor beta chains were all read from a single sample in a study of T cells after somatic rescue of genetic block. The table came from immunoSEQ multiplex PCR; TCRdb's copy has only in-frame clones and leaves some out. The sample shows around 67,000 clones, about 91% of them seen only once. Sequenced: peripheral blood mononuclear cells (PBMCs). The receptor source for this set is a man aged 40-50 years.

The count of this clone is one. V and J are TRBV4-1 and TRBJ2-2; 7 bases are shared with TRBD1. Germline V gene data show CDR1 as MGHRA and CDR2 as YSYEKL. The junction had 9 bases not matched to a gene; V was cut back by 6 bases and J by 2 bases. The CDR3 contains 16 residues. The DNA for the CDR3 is TGCGCCAGCAGTCCCTTGGGACAGCGAAACACCGGGGAGCTGTTTTTT. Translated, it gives CASSPLGQRNTGELFF.

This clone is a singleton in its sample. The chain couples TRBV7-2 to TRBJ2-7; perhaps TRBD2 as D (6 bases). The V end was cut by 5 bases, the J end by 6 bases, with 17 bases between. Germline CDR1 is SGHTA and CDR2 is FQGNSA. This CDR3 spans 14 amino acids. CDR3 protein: CASSTPGVGSEQYF. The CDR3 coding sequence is TGTGCCAGCAGCACCCCGGGAGTAGGAAGCGAGCAGTACTTC.

CDR3 residues: CASNRGRSEAFF. The CDR3 DNA is TGTGCCAGTAACAGGGGGCGGTCTGAAGCTTTCTTT. The chain is built from TRBV19 and TRBJ1-1, with 9 bases that match TRBD1. V shed 7 bases and J 6 bases; nucleotides not matched to a gene: 3. Germline CDR1 LNHDA, CDR2 SQIVND (reference sequence). The CDR3 consists of 12 residues.

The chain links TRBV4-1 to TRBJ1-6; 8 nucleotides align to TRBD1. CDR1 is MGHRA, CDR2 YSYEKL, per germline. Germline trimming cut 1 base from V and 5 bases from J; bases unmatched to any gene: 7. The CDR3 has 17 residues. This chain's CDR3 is CASSQGSGTGDNSPLHF. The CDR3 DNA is TGCGCCAGCAGCCAAGGCTCCGGGACAGGAGATAATTCACCCCTCCACTTT.

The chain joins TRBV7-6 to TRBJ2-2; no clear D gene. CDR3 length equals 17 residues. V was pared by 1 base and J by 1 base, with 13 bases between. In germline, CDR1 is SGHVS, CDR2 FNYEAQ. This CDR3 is CASSLGPSRRNTGELFF. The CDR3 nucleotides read TGTGCCAGCAGCTTAGGACCCTCCCGGAGGAACACCGGGGAGCTGTTTTTT.

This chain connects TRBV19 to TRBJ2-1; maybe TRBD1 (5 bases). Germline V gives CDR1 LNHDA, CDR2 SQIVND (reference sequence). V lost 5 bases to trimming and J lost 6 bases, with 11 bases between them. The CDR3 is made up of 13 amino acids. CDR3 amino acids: CASSGAEGNEQFF. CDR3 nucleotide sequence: TGTGCCAGTAGTGGGGCGGAAGGCAATGAGCAGTTCTTC.

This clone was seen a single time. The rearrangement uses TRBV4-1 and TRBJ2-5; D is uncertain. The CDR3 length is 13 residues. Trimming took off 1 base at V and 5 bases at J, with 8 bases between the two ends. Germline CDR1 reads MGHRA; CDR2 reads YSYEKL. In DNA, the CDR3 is TGCGCCAGCAGCCAAGGTCGGCTGGAGACCCAGTACTTC. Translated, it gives CASSQGRLETQYF.

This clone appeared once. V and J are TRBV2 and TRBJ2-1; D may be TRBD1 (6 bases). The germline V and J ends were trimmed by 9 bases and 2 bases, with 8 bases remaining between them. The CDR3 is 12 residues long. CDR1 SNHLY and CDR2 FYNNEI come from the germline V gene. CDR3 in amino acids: CARGDTYNEQFF. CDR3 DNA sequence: TGTGCCAGGGGGGACACCTACAATGAGCAGTTCTTC.

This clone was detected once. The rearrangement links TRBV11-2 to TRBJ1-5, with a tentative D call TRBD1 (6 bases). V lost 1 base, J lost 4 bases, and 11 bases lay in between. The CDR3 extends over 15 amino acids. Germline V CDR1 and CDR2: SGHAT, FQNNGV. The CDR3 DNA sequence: TGTGCCAGCAGCTTAGTAGGGGGGGGGAATCAGCCCCAGCATTTT. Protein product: CASSLVGGGNQPQHF. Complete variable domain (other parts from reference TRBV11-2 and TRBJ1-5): EAGVAQSPRYKIIEKRQSVAFWCNPISGHATLYWYQQILGQGPKLLIQFQNNGVVDDSQLPKDRFSAERLKGVDSTLKIQPAKLEDSAVYLCASSLVGGGNQPQHFGDGTRLSIL.

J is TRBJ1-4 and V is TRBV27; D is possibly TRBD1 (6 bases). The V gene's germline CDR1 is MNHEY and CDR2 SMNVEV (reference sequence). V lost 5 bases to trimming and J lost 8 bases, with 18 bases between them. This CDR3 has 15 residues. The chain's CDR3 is CASSDQGSRSEKLFF. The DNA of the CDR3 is TGTGCCAGCAGTGATCAGGGGAGTAGGTCGGAAAAACTGTTTTTT.

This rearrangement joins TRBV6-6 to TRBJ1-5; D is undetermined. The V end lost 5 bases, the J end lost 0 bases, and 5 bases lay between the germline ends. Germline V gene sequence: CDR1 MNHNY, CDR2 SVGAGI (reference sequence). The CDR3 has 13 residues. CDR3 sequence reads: CASSKVSNQPQHF. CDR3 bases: TGTGCCAGCAGTAAGGTTAGCAATCAGCCCCAGCATTTT.

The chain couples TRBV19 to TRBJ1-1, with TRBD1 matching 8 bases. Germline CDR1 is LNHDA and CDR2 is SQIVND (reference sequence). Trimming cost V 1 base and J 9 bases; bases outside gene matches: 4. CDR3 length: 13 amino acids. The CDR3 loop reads CASSIAQGAKAFF. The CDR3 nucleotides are TGTGCCAGTAGTATAGCCCAGGGGGCGAAAGCTTTCTTT. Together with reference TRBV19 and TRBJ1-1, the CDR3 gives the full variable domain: DGGITQSPKYLFRKEGQNVTLSCEQNLNHDAMYWYRQDPGQGLRLIYYSQIVNDFQKGDIAEGYSVSREKKESFPLTVTSAQKNPTAFYLCASSIAQGAKAFFGQGTRLTVV.

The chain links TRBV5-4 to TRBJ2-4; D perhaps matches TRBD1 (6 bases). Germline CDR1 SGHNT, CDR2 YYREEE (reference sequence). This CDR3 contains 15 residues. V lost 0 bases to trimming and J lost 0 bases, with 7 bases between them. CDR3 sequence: CASSLAQGAKNIQYF. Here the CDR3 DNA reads TGTGCCAGCAGCTTGGCACAGGGAGCCAAAAACATTCAGTACTTC.

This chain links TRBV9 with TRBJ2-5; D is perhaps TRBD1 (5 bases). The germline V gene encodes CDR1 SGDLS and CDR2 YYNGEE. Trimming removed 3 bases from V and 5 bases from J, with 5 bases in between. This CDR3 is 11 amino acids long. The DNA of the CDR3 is TGTGCCAGCAGCGCAGGGGAGACCCAGTACTTC. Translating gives CASSAGETQYF.

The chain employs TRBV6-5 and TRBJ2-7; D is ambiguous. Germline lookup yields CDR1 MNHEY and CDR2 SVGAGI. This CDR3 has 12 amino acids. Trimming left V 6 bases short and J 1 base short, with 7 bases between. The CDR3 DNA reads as TGTGCCAGCAGCCTGTGGTCCTACGAGCAGTACTTC. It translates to CASSLWSYEQYF.

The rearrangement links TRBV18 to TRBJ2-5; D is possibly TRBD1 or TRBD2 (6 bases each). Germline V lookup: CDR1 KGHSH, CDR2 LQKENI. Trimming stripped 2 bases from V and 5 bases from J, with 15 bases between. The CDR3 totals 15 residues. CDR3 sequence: CASSPWGAAGETQYF. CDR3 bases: TGTGCCAGCTCACCATGGGGGGCCGCCGGGGAGACCCAGTACTTC.

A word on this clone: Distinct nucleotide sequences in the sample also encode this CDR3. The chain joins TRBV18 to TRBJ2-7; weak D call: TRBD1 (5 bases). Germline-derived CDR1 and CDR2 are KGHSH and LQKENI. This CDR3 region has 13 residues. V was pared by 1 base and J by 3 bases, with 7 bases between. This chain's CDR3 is CASSPQGNYEQYF. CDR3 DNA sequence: TGTGCCAGCTCACCACAGGGGAACTACGAGCAGTACTTC.

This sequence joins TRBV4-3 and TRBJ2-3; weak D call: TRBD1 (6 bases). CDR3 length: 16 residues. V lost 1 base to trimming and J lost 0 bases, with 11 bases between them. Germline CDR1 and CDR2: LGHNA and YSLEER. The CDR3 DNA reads TGCGCCAGCAGCCAAGGGACAGTCACTAGCACAGATACGCAGTATTTT. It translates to CASSQGTVTSTDTQYF.

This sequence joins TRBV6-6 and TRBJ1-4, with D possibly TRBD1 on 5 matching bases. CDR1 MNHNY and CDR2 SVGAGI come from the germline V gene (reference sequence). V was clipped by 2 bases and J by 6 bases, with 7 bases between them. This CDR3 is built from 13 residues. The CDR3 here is CASSYRGDEKLFF. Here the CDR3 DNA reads TGTGCCAGCAGTTACAGGGGAGATGAAAAACTGTTTTTT.

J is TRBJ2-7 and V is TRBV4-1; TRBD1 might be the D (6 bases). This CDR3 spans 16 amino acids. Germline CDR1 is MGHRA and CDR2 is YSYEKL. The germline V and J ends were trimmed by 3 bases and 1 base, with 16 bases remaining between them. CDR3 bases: TGCGCCAGCAGCCAGGGCACAGGGAGTTTTTCCTACGAGCAGTACTTC. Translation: CASSQGTGSFSYEQYF.

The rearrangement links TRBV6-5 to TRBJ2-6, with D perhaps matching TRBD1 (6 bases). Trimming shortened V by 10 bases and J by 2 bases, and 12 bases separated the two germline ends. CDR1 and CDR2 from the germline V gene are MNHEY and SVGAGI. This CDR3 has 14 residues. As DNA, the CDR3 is TGTGCCACAACAGGGACCCCTGGGGCCAACGTCCTGACTTTC. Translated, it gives CATTGTPGANVLTF.

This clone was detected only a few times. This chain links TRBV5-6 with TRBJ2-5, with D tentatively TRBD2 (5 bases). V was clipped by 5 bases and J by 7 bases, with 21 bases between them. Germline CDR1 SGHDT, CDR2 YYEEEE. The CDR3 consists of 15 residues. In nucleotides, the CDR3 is TGTGCCAGCAGTCGCCTCTCCGGGGAGCGAAGGACCCAGTACTTC. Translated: CASSRLSGERRTQYF.

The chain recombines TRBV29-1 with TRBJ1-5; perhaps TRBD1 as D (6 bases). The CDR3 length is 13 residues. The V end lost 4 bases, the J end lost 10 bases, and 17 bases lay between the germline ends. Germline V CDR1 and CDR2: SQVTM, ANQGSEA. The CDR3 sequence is CSVGGQGYDPQHF. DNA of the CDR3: TGCAGCGTTGGGGGGCAGGGTTATGATCCCCAGCATTTT. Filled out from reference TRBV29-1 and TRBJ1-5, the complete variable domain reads SAVISQKPSRDICQRGTSLTIQCQVDSQVTMMFWYRQQPGQSLTLIATANQGSEATYESGFVIDKFPISRPNLTFSTLTVSNMSPEDSSIYLCSVGGQGYDPQHFGDGTRLSIL.

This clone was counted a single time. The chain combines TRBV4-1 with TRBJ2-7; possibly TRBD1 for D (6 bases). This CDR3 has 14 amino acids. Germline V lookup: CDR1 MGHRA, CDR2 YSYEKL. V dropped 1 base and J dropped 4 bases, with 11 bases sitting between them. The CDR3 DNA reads TGCGCCAGCAGCCAAGGTTCAGGGGCTTACGAGCAGTACTTC. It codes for CASSQGSGAYEQYF.

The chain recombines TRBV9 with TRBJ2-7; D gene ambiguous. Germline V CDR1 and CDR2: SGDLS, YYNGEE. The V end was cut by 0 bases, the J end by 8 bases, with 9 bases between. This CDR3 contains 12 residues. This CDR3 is CASSVVGYQQYF. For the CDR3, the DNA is TGTGCCAGCAGCGTAGTGGGGTACCAGCAGTACTTC.

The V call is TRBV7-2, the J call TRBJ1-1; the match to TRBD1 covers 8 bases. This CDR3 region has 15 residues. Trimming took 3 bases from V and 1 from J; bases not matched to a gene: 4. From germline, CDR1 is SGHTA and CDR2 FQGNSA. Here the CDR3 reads CASSFGQGRNTEAFF. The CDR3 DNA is TGTGCCAGCAGCTTCGGACAGGGTAGGAACACTGAAGCTTTCTTT.